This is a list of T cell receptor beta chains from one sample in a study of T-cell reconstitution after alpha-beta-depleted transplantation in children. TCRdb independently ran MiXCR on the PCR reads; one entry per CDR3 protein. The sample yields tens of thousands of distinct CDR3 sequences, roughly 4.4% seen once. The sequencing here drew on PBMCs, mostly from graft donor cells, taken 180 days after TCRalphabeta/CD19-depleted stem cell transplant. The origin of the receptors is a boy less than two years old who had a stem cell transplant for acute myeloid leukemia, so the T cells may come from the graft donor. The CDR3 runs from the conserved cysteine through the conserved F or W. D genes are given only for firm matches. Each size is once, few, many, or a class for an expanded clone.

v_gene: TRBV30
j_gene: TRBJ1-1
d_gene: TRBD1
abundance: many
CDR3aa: CAWTTGLTEAFF
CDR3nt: TGTGCCTGGACGACAGGGCTCACTGAAGCTTTCTTT

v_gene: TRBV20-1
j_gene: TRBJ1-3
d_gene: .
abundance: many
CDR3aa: CSAIRGLRGDTIYF
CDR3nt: TGCAGTGCTATCCGGGGCCTTAGAGGGGACACCATATATTTT

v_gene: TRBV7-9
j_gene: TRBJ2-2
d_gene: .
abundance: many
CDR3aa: CASSFISGELFF
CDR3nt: TGTGCCAGCAGCTTTATAAGCGGGGAGCTGTTTTTT

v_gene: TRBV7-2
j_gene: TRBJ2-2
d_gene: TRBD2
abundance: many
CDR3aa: CASSLSGTNPNTGELFF
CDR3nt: TGTGCCAGCAGCTTAAGCGGGACTAACCCGAACACCGGGGAGCTGTTTTTT

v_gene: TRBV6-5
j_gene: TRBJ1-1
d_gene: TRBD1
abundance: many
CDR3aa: CASSYGDSEAFF
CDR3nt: TGTGCCAGCAGTTACGGGGACAGTGAAGCTTTCTTT

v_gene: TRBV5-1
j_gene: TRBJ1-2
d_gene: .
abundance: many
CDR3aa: CASSLEGVNGYTF
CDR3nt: TGCGCCAGCAGCTTGGAAGGGGTTAATGGCTACACCTTC

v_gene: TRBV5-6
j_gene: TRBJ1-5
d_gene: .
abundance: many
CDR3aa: CASSLQGINQPQHF
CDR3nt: TGTGCCAGCAGCTTGCAAGGGATCAATCAGCCCCAGCATTTT

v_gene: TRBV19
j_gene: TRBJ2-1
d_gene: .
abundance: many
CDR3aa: CASSIGHHEQFF
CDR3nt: TGTGCCAGTAGTATAGGTCATCATGAGCAGTTCTTC

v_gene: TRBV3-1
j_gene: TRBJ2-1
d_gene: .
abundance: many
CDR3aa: CASSEGIQGGNEQFF
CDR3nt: TGTGCCAGCAGCGAAGGGATACAGGGTGGCAATGAGCAGTTCTTC

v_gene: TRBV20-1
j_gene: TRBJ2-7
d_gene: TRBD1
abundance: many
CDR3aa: CSAREDRSYEQYF
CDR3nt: TGCAGTGCTAGAGAGGACAGGTCCTACGAGCAGTACTTC

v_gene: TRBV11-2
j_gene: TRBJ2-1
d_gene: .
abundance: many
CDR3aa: CASSYGTYNEQFF
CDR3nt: TGTGCCAGCAGCTACGGGACCTACAATGAGCAGTTCTTC

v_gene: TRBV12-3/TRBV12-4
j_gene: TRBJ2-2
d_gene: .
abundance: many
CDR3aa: CASSRLTGWTGELFF
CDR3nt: TGTGCCAGCAGTAGGCTCACAGGGTGGACCGGGGAGCTGTTTTTT

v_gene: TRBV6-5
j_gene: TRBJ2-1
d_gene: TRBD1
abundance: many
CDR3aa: CASSSPGGTEQFF
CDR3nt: TGTGCCAGCAGTTCGCCAGGGGGCACTGAGCAGTTCTTC

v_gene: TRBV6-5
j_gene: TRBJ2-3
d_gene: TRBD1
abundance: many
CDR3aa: CASRLDRGVKDTQYF
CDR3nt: TGTGCCAGCCGGTTGGACAGGGGAGTTAAAGATACGCAGTATTTT

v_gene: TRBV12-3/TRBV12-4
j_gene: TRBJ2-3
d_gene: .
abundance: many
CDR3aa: CASSPIGGRVTDTQYF
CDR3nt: TGTGCCAGCAGTCCCATAGGGGGGCGGGTCACAGATACGCAGTATTTT

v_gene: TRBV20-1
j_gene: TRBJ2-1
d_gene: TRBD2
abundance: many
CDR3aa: CSASRGGGVYNEQFF
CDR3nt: TGCAGTGCTAGCCGGGGCGGGGGGGTCTACAATGAGCAGTTCTTC

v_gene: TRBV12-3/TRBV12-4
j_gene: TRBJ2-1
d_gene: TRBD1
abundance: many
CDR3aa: CASSDPDRGKNNEQFF
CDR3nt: TGTGCCAGCAGCGACCCGGACAGGGGTAAGAACAATGAGCAGTTCTTC

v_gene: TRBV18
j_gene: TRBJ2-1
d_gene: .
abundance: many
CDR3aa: CASSPPVSVTYNEQFF
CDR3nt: TGTGCCAGCTCGCCGCCTGTATCCGTTACCTACAATGAGCAGTTCTTC

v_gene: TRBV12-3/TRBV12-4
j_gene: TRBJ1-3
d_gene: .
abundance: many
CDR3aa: CASSHGGNTIYF
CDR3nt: TGTGCCAGCAGCCACGGGGGAAACACCATATATTTT

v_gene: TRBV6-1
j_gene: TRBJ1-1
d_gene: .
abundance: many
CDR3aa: CASSDRAALNTEAFF
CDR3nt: TGTGCCAGCAGTGATCGGGCAGCTTTGAACACTGAAGCTTTCTTT